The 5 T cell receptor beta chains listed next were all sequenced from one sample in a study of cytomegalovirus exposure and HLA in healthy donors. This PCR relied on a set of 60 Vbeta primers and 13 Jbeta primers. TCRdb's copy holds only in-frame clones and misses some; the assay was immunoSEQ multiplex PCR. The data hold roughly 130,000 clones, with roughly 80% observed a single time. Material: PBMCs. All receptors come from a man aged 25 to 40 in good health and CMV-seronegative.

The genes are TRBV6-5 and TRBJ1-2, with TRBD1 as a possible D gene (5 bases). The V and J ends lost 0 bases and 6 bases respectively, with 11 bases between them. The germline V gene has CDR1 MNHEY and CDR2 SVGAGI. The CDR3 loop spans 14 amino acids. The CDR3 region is CASSYSWQGNGYTF. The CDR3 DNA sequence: TGTGCCAGCAGTTACTCGTGGCAGGGTAATGGCTACACCTTC.

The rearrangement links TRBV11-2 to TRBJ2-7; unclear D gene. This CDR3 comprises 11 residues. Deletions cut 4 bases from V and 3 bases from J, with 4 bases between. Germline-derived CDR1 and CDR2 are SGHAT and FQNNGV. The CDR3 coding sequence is TGTGCCAGCAGCTCAGTCTACGAGCAGTACTTC. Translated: CASSSVYEQYF.

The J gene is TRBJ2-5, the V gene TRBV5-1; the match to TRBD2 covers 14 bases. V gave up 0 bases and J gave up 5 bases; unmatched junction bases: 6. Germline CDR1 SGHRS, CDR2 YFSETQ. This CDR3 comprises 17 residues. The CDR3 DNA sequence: TGCGCCAGCAGCTTGGGACTAGCGGGGGGGGTGAGGGAGACCCAGTACTTC. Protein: CASSLGLAGGVRETQYF.

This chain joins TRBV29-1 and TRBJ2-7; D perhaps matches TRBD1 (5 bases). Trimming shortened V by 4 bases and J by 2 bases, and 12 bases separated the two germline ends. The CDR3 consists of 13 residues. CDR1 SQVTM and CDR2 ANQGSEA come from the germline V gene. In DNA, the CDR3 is TGCAGCGTTGTTGGTCAGGGCACCTACGAGCAGTACTTC. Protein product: CSVVGQGTYEQYF.

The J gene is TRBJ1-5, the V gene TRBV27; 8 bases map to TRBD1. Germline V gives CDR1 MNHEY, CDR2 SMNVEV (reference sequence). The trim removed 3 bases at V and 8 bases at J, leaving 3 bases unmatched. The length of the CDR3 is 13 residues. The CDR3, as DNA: TGTGCCAGCAGTTTGGGACAGGTGGAGCCCCAGCATTTT. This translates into CASSLGQVEPQHF.